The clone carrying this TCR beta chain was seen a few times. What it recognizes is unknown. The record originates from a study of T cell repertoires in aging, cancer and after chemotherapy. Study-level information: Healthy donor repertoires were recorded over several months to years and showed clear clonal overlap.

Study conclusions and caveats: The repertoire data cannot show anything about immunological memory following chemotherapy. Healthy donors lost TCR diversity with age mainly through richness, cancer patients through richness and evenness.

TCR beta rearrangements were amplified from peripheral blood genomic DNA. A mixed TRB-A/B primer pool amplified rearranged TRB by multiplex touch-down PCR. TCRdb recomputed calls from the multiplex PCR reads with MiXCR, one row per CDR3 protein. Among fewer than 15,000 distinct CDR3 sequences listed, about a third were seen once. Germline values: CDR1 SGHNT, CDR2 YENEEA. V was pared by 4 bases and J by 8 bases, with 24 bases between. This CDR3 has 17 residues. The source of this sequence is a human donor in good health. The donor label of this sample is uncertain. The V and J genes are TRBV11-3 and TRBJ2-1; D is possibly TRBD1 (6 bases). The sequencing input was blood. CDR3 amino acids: CASSWGWGTISGDEQFF. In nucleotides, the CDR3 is TGTGCCAGCAGCTGGGGGTGGGGGACAATCTCAGGCGATGAGCAGTTCTTC.